Below are 25 T cell receptor beta chains sequenced from a single sample in a study of lymphopenia after photon versus proton radiotherapy. Clones were read by immunoSEQ multiplex PCR, and TCRdb kept only the in-frame ones, dropping some. The sample consists of 70,000 to 95,000 clones, more than 70% of them appearing once. Here the sequenced sample was peripheral blood, taken from a patient treated with proton-based radiotherapy. Receptors originate from a man aged 55 to 70 with pancreatic cancer.

The chain is built from TRBV14 and TRBJ2-1; 16 nucleotides match TRBD2. In germline, CDR1 is SGHDN, CDR2 FVKESK. The CDR3 is 20 residues long. Losses at the gene ends were 0 bases for V and 7 bases for J; bases not matched to a gene: 12. CDR3 DNA sequence: TGTGCCAGCAGCCAAGATTATGCCGGGACTAGCGGGAGGGACGGAAATGAGCAGTTCTTC. Protein product: CASSQDYAGTSGRDGNEQFF.

This clone was recorded a few times. This chain uses TRBV5-4 with TRBJ2-1; the match to TRBD2 covers 11 bases. The V gene end was trimmed by 3 bases and the J gene end by 4 bases; junction bases not matched to a gene: 9. The CDR3 extends over 17 amino acids. In germline, CDR1 is SGHNT, CDR2 YYREEE (reference sequence). The DNA of the CDR3 is TGTGCCAGCAGCTCCCGAGCGGGGACTAGCGGATACAATGAGCAGTTCTTC. It is translated as CASSSRAGTSGYNEQFF.

This clone was recorded only once. This sequence joins TRBV7-2 and TRBJ1-5; D not resolved. Trimming removed 5 bases at V and 6 bases at J, with 8 bases between. The CDR3 loop spans 12 amino acids. Germline lookup yields CDR1 SGHTA and CDR2 FQGNSA. For the CDR3, the DNA is TGTGCCAGCAGCCCTCCAGGTCAGCCCCAGCATTTT. This encodes CASSPPGQPQHF.

The chain is built from TRBV6-6 and TRBJ2-5, with D possibly TRBD1 on 6 matching bases. This CDR3 region has 13 residues. The ends were cut back, 10 bases at V and 2 bases at J, with 14 bases in the middle. From germline, CDR1 is MNHNY and CDR2 SVGAGI (reference sequence). CDR3 loop: CAKDSSLQETQYF. The CDR3 nucleotides are TGTGCCAAGGACAGTTCACTTCAAGAGACCCAGTACTTC.

The rearrangement uses TRBV28 and TRBJ1-5; 7 bases match TRBD1. Per the germline V gene, CDR1 is MDHEN and CDR2 is SYDVKM. V lost 6 bases, J lost 4 bases, and 12 bases stayed unmatched. The CDR3 runs 16 residues. In DNA, the CDR3 is TGTGCCAGCAGCCCAGAGACAGGGTTTTCTAATCAGCCCCAGCATTTT. It is translated as CASSPETGFSNQPQHF.

This sequence joins TRBV5-4 and TRBJ2-5; no clear D gene. Germline-derived CDR1 and CDR2 are SGHNT and YYREEE (reference sequence). Trimming cost V 2 bases and J 5 bases, with 13 bases left between them. The CDR3 is 14 residues long. The CDR3 region has the DNA TGTGCCAGCAGCTTAGCCCGGAGCGCGGAGACCCAGTACTTC. Translated: CASSLARSAETQYF.

V gene TRBV4-1 combines with J gene TRBJ2-7; perhaps TRBD2 as D (5 bases). V was clipped by 6 bases and J by 4 bases, with 16 bases between them. This CDR3 contains 14 residues. Germline lookup yields CDR1 MGHRA and CDR2 YSYEKL. The CDR3 loop is CASSLIEGRYEQYF. In DNA form, the CDR3 reads TGCGCCAGCAGTCTAATCGAGGGTCGGTACGAGCAGTACTTC.

V and J are TRBV21-1 and TRBJ2-3. TRBV21-1 represents a pseudogene. The CDR3 has 11 residues. The CDR3 bases are TGTGCCAGGGACAGCACAGATACGCAGTATTTT. Its protein is CARDSTDTQYF.

The chain carries TRBV28 and TRBJ1-4; 9 nucleotides agree with TRBD1. The CDR3 contains 16 residues. The V gene end was trimmed by 6 bases and the J gene end by 7 bases; junction bases not matched to a gene: 12. CDR1 is MDHEN and CDR2 is SYDVKM in the germline V gene. As DNA, the CDR3 is TGTGCCAGCAGCGAGGTTACAGGGGGCCGGGGTGAAAAACTGTTTTTT. Encoded protein: CASSEVTGGRGEKLFF.

The rearrangement uses TRBV10-3 and TRBJ2-7, with TRBD2 as a possible D gene (5 bases). Germline CDR1 is ENHRY and CDR2 is SYGVKD. The CDR3 is 14 amino acids. The V gene lost 8 bases and the J gene lost 1 base, with 15 bases spanning the gap. CDR3 sequence (DNA): TGTGCCATCCGGGATGTTGGGTTTTCCTACGAGCAGTACTTC. It encodes CAIRDVGFSYEQYF.

A few counts support this clone. The chain links TRBV2 to TRBJ1-2, with D possibly being TRBD1 (5 bases). Germline CDR1 and CDR2: SNHLY and FYNNEI. V gave up 6 bases and J gave up 8 bases, with 13 bases separating them. The CDR3 consists of 12 residues. The CDR3 DNA follows: TGTGCCAGCAGAGCAGGGATGAGAGGCTACACCTTC. Its protein product is CASRAGMRGYTF.

J is TRBJ2-3 and V is TRBV18; 8 nucleotides line up with TRBD1. The CDR3 is 16 amino acids. Germline trimming cut 5 bases from V and 2 bases from J; bases unmatched to any gene: 9. Looked up from germline, CDR1 is KGHSH and CDR2 is LQKENI. The CDR3: CASSGVGTGTTDTQYF. The CDR3 nucleotides read TGTGCCAGCTCAGGAGTCGGGACAGGCACCACAGATACGCAGTATTTT.

The gene calls are TRBV6-1 and TRBJ2-7; 9 bases match TRBD2. Germline V gene data show CDR1 as MNHNS and CDR2 as SASEGT. After removal of 10 bases from V and 6 bases from J, the junction contained 16 bases not matched to a gene. CDR3 size: 15 residues. The CDR3 DNA follows: TGTGCCATTCCAGTTTCGCGGGAGGGCCTGCTCGAGCAGTACTTC. Residues: CAIPVSREGLLEQYF.

The chain is built from TRBV5-1 and TRBJ1-1; TRBD1 matches 7 bases. The germline V gene encodes CDR1 SGHRS and CDR2 YFSETQ. This CDR3 is built from 12 residues. The ends lost 4 bases at V and 8 bases at J; junction bases unmatched: 5. The CDR3 DNA reads TGCGCCAGCAGCCACGACAGGGTCGAAGCTTTCTTT. This encodes CASSHDRVEAFF. Complete variable domain (other parts from reference TRBV5-1 and TRBJ1-1): KAGVTQTPRYLIKTRGQQVTLSCSPISGHRSVSWYQQTPGQGLQFLFEYFSETQRNKGNFPGRFSGRQFSNSRSEMNVSTLELGDSALYLCASSHDRVEAFFGQGTRLTVV.

To note about this clone: The junction does not match germline at one end; this may be a read error. V usage is TRBV7-7 and J usage is TRBJ2-5, with 11 positions matching TRBD2. The CDR3 contains 15 residues. Germline loops: CDR1 SSHAT, CDR2 FNYEAQ (reference sequence). CDR3 sequence reads: CASSPGTSGQETQYF. The CDR3 DNA follows: TGTGCTAGCAGCCCCGGGACTAGCGGACAAGAGACCCAGTACTTC.

The rearrangement joins TRBV29-1 to TRBJ1-1; TRBD1 matches 7 bases. The V gene's germline CDR1 is SQVTM and CDR2 ANQGSEA. With 2 bases clipped from V and 4 bases from J, the junction kept 10 bases outside the gene matches. The CDR3 is 15 amino acids. The CDR3 loop is CSVEPTRQGSTEAFF. CDR3 bases: TGCAGCGTTGAACCGACTCGACAGGGATCCACTGAAGCTTTCTTT. Complete variable domain (other parts from reference TRBV29-1 and TRBJ1-1): SAVISQKPSRDICQRGTSLTIQCQVDSQVTMMFWYRQQPGQSLTLIATANQGSEATYESGFVIDKFPISRPNLTFSTLTVSNMSPEDSSIYLCSVEPTRQGSTEAFFGQGTRLTVV.

The chain joins TRBV4-1 to TRBJ1-2; D perhaps matches TRBD1 (5 bases). Germline assignment: CDR1 MGHRA and CDR2 YSYEKL. Trimming shortened V by 2 bases and J by 8 bases, and 15 bases separated the two germline ends. This CDR3 comprises 14 residues. CDR3 loop: CASSQTPRGEGYTF. The CDR3 region has the DNA TGCGCCAGCAGCCAAACGCCTCGGGGGGAAGGCTACACCTTC.

CDR3 sequence reads: CASSLQGTSSGANVLTF. In nucleotides, the CDR3 is TGTGCCAGCAGCCTACAGGGGACCAGCTCTGGGGCCAACGTCCTGACTTTC. The V and J genes are TRBV7-9 and TRBJ2-6, with 7 bases fitting TRBD1. Germline loops: CDR1 SEHNR, CDR2 FQNEAQ (reference sequence). The junction had 7 bases not matched to a gene; V was cut back by 5 bases and J by 0 bases. This CDR3 spans 17 amino acids.

This chain joins TRBV4-2 and TRBJ2-3, with TRBD2 identical over 12 bases. The CDR3 has 18 amino acids. V gave up 0 bases and J gave up 3 bases; unmatched junction bases: 7. Germline lookup yields CDR1 LGHNA and CDR2 YNFKEQ. For the CDR3, the DNA is TGTGCCAGCAGCCAAGATGTCCTAGCGGGAGGGCCAACAGATACGCAGTATTTT. Residues: CASSQDVLAGGPTDTQYF.

The rearrangement links TRBV7-2 to TRBJ2-3, with TRBD2 matching over 8 bases. CDR1 is SGHTA and CDR2 is FQGNSA in the germline V gene. This CDR3 is 16 amino acids long. V trimming: 5 bases; J trimming: 6 bases; junction bases outside the gene matches: 13. The CDR3 coding sequence is TGTGCCAGCAGCCCCACGGGGGGGCCCAAGGCCGATACGCAGTATTTT. Its translation: CASSPTGGPKADTQYF.

The V call is TRBV7-9, the J call TRBJ2-2; either TRBD1 or TRBD2 may fit D (6 bases each). Germline V gene lookup returns CDR1 SEHNR and CDR2 FQNEAQ (reference sequence). The CDR3 spans 16 residues. Trimming left V 5 bases short and J 8 bases short, with 21 bases between. The CDR3 DNA is TGTGCCAGCAGCCCCCACCGAGGAGGGGGGAGTGGGGAGCTGTTTTTT. Translated, it gives CASSPHRGGGSGELFF.

The V call is TRBV19, the J call TRBJ2-2; TRBD1 aligns across 7 bases. In germline, CDR1 is LNHDA, CDR2 SQIVND (reference sequence). V lost 7 bases to trimming and J lost 2 bases; unmatched junction nucleotides: 10. This CDR3 is 16 amino acids long. The chain's CDR3 is CASIKGDRANTGELFF. The CDR3 region has the DNA TGTGCCAGTATTAAGGGCGACAGGGCCAACACCGGGGAGCTGTTTTTT.

V usage is TRBV5-6 and J usage is TRBJ2-7; D may be TRBD2 (5 bases). The CDR3 consists of 14 residues. Germline V gives CDR1 SGHDT, CDR2 YYEEEE. Trimming removed 0 bases at V and 5 bases at J, with 12 bases between. The CDR3 nucleotides read TGTGCCAGCAGCTTGGCCCTTCGGGGAAACGAGCAGTACTTC. As protein: CASSLALRGNEQYF. Combining the CDR3 with reference TRBV5-6 and TRBJ2-7 gives the whole variable domain DAGVTQSPTHLIKTRGQQVTLRCSPKSGHDTVSWYQQALGQGPQFIFQYYEEEERQRGNFPDRFSGHQFPNYSSELNVNALLLGDSALYLCASSLALRGNEQYFGPGTRLTVT.

The V call is TRBV6-6, the J call TRBJ2-7; 10 nucleotides agree with TRBD2. CDR1 MNHNY and CDR2 SVGAGI come from the germline V gene (reference sequence). J lost 5 bases, V lost 2 bases, and 9 bases had no gene match. This CDR3 spans 16 amino acids. The CDR3, as DNA: TGTGCCAGCAGTTACACGCAGGGACTAGCGATCCACGAGCAGTACTTC. Its protein product is CASSYTQGLAIHEQYF.

V gene TRBV30 combines with J gene TRBJ2-1; no clear D gene. There are 13 residues in the CDR3. Trimming removed 1 base at V and 2 bases at J, with 6 bases between. Germline lookup yields CDR1 GTSNPN and CDR2 SVGIG (reference sequence). The CDR3 spells CAWSDSPYNEQFF. For the CDR3, the DNA is TGTGCCTGGAGTGACAGCCCCTACAATGAGCAGTTCTTC.